These 4 T cell receptor beta chains came from one sample sequenced in a study of T cell repertoires in cytomegalovirus infection. TCRdb ran MiXCR on the reads and lists one entry per CDR3 protein. This repertoire shows about 400,000 distinct CDR3 sequences, roughly 36% found once; its top ten account for 13%. No antigen has been identified for these receptors. Sequencing used cultured PBMCs, obtained from culture after CMV antigen stimulation. The receptors stem from a human donor in good health (CMV status not recorded). Some clones in this sample may be carry-over from other donors' samples.

This chain connects TRBV5-1 to TRBJ2-1; the match to TRBD2 covers 8 bases. The CDR3 runs 16 residues. Trimming at V came to 0 bases and at J to 1 base, leaving 3 bases not matched to a gene. Germline CDR1 is SGHRS and CDR2 is YFSETQ. The CDR3 DNA sequence: TGCGCCAGCAGCTTGGCGCCGGGAGGGTCCTACAATGAGCAGTTCTTC. Translation: CASSLAPGGSYNEQFF.

This clonotype was seen a handful of times. The chain carries TRBV14 and TRBJ2-5; a possible D gene is TRBD1 (6 bases). V was cut by 2 bases and J by 1 base, with 14 bases left in between. Germline V gene sequence: CDR1 SGHDN, CDR2 FVKESK. The CDR3 is made up of 16 amino acids. Here the CDR3 reads CASSQRYGTLQETQYF. The CDR3 DNA sequence: TGTGCCAGCAGCCAAAGATACGGGACACTCCAAGAGACCCAGTACTTC.

This clonotype was found many times. The rearrangement joins TRBV12-3 or TRBV12-4 to TRBJ2-7, with TRBD1 matching over 10 bases. Trimming cost V 6 bases and J 5 bases; bases outside gene matches: 7. The CDR3 is made up of 14 amino acids. The CDR3 is CASSPGQGNHEQYV. The CDR3 DNA reads TGTGCCAGCAGCCCGGGACAGGGGAACCACGAGCAGTACGTC.

V usage is TRBV6-5 and J usage is TRBJ1-4; TRBD1 agrees at 9 bases. This CDR3 region has 15 residues. J gave up 8 bases and V 6 bases, and 10 bases lay outside the gene matches. Germline V gene data show CDR1 as MNHEY and CDR2 as SVGAGI. DNA of the CDR3: TGTGCCAGCAGGGAGCCGGGGACAGGGAGAGAAAAACTGTTTTTT. It yields the protein CASREPGTGREKLFF.